This TCR beta chain was captured in a study of Graves' ophthalmopathy and Graves' hyperthyroidism. Study background: A follow-up of 18 months without ophthalmopathy meant that hyperthyroidism was stable.

Hyperthyroidism cases were recent diagnoses of under 2 months' duration in people aged 18 to 65. Clinicians diagnosed using symptoms, serum thyroxine, TRAb, thyroid ultrasound and orbital computed tomography. Study-wide results and caveats: Most clonotypes expanded in thyroid above 0.001 frequency were present in blood too.

TCR beta CDR3 regions were amplified from RNA transcripts. First-round RT-PCR employed HTBI primers, with a second-round multiplex PCR after it. TCRdb re-derived calls from the multiplex PCR reads in MiXCR, one entry per CDR3 protein. Among around 1,200,000 distinct CDR3 sequences listed, roughly 35% were seen once. This clonotype was found a few times. Its antigen is still unknown. This CDR3 has 13 residues. Trimming took off 7 bases at V and 0 bases at J, with 6 bases between the two ends. In germline, CDR1 is ENHRY, CDR2 SYGVKD. The V and J genes are TRBV10-3 and TRBJ1-4; no clear D. This TCR was sampled from an adult man with Graves' hyperthyroidism. Sequencing was done on a sample of peripheral blood or thyroid tissue (not recorded which). The CDR3 nucleotides are TGTGCCATCAACGCTGCAACTAATGAAAAACTGTTTTTT. Translating gives CAINAATNEKLFF.